Included here is one T cell receptor (beta chain) sequence, with context. What this receptor recognizes is not known. No quality values exist for individual bases; no much larger clone is one base distant. Whole blood was collected in K2EDTA tubes by collaborating institutions according to the institutions' own protocols. Collaborator samples were shipped for TCRbeta analysis as frozen whole blood, isolated PBMCs, or DNA extracted from either sample type. As encoded in the germline V gene, CDR1 is SGHAT while CDR2 is FQNNGV. V and J are truncated by 5 bases and 6 bases respectively, leaving an intervening sequence of 15 bases. The CDR3 covers 14 residues, taking in both the cysteine and the phenylalanine. Left in the record is the CDR3 DNA by itself, 42 bases read in frame from the first base. TCRbeta CDR3 regions were amplified from genomic DNA by means of the immunoSEQ Assay, a bias-controlled multiplex PCR. Per the source publication's procedure: Nucleated cell counts per sample were estimated from amplification of reference gene primers within the assay. To quantify the absolute abundance of each unique TCRbeta CDR3 rearrangement, sequence reads were collapsed and filtered. For each sample, productive Simpson clonality was calculated by taking the square root of Simpson's diversity index across productive rearrangements. Entries here come from immuneACCESS through TCRdb and include only in-frame sequences with V and J called. Some clones fail to appear in such tables; in the studies checked, an unresolved V gene covers under half of the shortfall, and the cause of the remainder is unknown. That table supplies the V and J calls and clone size; D and trimming were determined from the DNA. Counted in this sample were tens of thousands of clones; more than 65% of them appeared once. The ten largest clones add up to more than 20% of the sample.

The sample originates from a study of blood T cell repertoires in COVID-19 (TCRdb year 2020). Background for the entire study: The collaborator samples originated in the United States, Italy and Spain and spanned the acute and convalescent phases of COVID-19. The dataset comprised deeply sampled blood TCRbeta repertoires from subjects exposed to, actively infected with, or recovered from COVID-19. Where HLA class I and class II types were available, the types were taken from metadata supplied by the sample provider, not from assay-based typing. The samples were drawn from the first 160 participants of the ongoing ImmuneRACE study and from 950 to 1,500 subjects provided by 6 global collaborators. The material from the prospective study consisted of cDNA or gDNA derived from T cells, B-cell-depleted T cells, or PBMCs. The repertoires were made available in a free public database intended to serve as a resource for research on the immune response to SARS-CoV-2. The sample metadata nearly always contained a de-identified subject ID, COVID-19 status, age in years and sex. Beyond this particular receptor, the publication reports: How much clinical and demographic metadata was included differed by source and by participant, and the metadata was provided uncurated.

The sequenced sample consisted of peripheral blood. The sequence came from a man aged 55 to 69 with acute or convalescent COVID-19. This chain joins TRBV11-2 to TRBJ2-3, with an unclear D gene assignment. The DNA sequence is given as TGTGCCAGCAGCCCTCCTAGTGTTCATGATACGCAGTATTTT. Translation gives CASSPPSVHDTQYF.